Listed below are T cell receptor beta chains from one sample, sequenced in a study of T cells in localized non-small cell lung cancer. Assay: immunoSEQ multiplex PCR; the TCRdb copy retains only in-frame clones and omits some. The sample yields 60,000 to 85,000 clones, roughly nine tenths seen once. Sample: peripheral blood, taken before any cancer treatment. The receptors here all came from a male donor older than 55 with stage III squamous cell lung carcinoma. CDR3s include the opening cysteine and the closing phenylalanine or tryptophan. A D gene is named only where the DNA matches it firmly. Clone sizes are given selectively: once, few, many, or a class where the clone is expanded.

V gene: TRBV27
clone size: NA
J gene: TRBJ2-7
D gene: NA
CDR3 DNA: TGTGCCAGCAGTAGCAGCTCCTACGAGCAGTACTTC
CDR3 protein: CASSSSSYEQYF

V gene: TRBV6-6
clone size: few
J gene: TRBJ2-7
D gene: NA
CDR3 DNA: TGTGCCAGCAACCCGGGAGCCGCGGCTATCAGAGGTTTTCAGTACTTC
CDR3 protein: CASNPGAAAIRGFQYF

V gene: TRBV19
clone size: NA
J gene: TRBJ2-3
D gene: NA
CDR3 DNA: TGTGCCAGTAGTATAGGGGGCCCCGGGACTCGACTTAGGAATACGCAGTATTTT
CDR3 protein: CASSIGGPGTRLRNTQYF

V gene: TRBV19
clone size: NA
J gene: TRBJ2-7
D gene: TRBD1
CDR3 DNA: TGTGCCAGTAGACTGGACAGGGCGGGTGGTGAGCAGTACTTC
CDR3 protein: CASRLDRAGGEQYF

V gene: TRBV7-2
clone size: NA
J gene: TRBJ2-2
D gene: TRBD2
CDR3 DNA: TGTGCCAGCAGCCCGGGGACTAGCGGGGGAAGGGAGCTGTTTTTT
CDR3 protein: CASSPGTSGGRELFF

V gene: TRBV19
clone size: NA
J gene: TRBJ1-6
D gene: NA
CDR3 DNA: TGTGCCAGTTCTCGAGGTTTCAATCCGCGACCGCATAATTCACCCCTCCACTTT
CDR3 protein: CASSRGFNPRPHNSPLHF

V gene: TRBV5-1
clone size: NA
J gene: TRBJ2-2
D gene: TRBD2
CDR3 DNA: TGCGCCAGCAGCTCGGGACAACTAGCGGTTACCGGGGAGCTGTTTTTT
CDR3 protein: CASSSGQLAVTGELFF

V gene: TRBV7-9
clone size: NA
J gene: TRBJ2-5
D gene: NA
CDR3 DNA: TGTGCCAGCAGCTACCTAGTGGGCCAAGAGACCCAGTACTTC
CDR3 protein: CASSYLVGQETQYF

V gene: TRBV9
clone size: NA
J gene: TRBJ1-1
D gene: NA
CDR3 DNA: TGTGCCAGCAGCGTAGGTAGGGGCCCCAAAGACTCTGAAGCTTTCTTT
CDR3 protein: CASSVGRGPKDSEAFF

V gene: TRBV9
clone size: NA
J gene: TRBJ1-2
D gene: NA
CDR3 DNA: TGTGCCAGCAGCGTAGAGCTCCCCCCTTATGGGTATGGCTACACCTTC
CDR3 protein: CASSVELPPYGYGYTF

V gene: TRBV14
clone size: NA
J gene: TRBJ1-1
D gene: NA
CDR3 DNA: TGTGCCAGCAGCCCCCCGCAGGGGTCCACTGAAGCTTTCTTT
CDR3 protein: CASSPPQGSTEAFF

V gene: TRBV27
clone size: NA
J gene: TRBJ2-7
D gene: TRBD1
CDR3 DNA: TGTGCCAGCAGTCTCCTCTATCAGACAGGGCAGTTGAGGGAGCAGTACTTC
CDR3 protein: CASSLLYQTGQLREQYF

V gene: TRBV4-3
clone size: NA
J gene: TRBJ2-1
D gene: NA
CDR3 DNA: TGCGCCAGCAGCCAACGGGGGAGCTCCTACAATGAGCAGTTCTTC
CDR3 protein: CASSQRGSSYNEQFF

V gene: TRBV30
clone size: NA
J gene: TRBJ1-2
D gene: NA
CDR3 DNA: TGTGCCTGGAGTGTAAGTGGCTATGGCTACACCTTC
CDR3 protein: CAWSVSGYGYTF

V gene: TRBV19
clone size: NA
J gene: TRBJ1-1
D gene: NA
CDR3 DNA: TGTGCCAGTAGTCCTCCGGGACGGCAGAACACTGAAGCTTTCTTT
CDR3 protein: CASSPPGRQNTEAFF

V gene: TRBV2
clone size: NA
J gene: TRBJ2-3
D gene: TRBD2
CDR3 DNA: TGTGCCAGAGGACTAGCGGGGGGGGCAGATACGCAGTATTTT
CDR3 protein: CARGLAGGADTQYF

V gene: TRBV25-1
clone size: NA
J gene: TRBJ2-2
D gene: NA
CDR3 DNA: TGTGCCAGCCCCGCCGGACGGGCGGCCACCGGGGAGCTGTTTTTT
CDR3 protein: CASPAGRAATGELFF

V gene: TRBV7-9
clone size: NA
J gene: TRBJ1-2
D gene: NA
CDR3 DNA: TGTGCCAGCAGCTTAGGACAGATCAACTATGGCTACACCTTC
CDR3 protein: CASSLGQINYGYTF

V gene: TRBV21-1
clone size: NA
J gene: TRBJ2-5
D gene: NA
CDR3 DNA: TGTGCCAGCAGCGCCCACCAGGCAGAGACCCAGTACTTC
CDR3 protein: CASSAHQAETQYF

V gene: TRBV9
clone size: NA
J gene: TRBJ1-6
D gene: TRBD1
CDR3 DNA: TGTGCCAGCAGTGCTGGACAGGGGAATAATTCACCCCTCCACTTT
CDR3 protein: CASSAGQGNNSPLHF

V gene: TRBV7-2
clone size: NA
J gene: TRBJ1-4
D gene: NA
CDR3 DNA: TGTGCCAGTACCAAAAGTGGGGCTAATGAAAAACTGTTTTTT
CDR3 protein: CASTKSGANEKLFF

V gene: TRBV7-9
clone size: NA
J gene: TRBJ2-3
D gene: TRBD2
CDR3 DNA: TGTGCCAGCAGCGCCTCTAGCGGGGGGGTAACAGATACGCAGTATTTT
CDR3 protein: CASSASSGGVTDTQYF

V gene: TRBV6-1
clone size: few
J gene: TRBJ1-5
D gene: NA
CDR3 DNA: TGTGCCAGCAGTCTTTCGGGTGGCAATCAGCCCCAGCATTTT
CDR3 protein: CASSLSGGNQPQHF

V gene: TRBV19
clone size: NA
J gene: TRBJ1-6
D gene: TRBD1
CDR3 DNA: TGTGCCAGTAGTAAGAGACAGGGGTTTTCACCCCTCCACTTT
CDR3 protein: CASSKRQGFSPLHF

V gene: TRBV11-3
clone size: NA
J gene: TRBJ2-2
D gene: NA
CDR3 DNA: TGTGCCAGCAGCTTAGATCAAAGGCCCGGGGAGCTGTTTTTT
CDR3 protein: CASSLDQRPGELFF

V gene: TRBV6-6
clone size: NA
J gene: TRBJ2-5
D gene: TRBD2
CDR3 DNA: TGTGCCAGCAGTTACGGGGGGGAGCAAGAGACCCAGTACTTC
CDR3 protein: CASSYGGEQETQYF

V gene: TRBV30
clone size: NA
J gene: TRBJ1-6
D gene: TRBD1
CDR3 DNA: TGTGCCTGGAGTGGGACAGGGAGCTCCTATAATTCACCCCTCCACTTT
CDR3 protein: CAWSGTGSSYNSPLHF

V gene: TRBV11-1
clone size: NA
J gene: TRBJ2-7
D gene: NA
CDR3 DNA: TGTGCCAGCAGCCCCTGGAACCGGCCCCCCGAGCAGTACTTC
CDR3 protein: CASSPWNRPPEQYF

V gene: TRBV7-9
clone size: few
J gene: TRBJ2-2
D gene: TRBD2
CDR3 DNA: TGTGCCAGCAGCCCCCGGACTAGCAGAACCGGGGAGCTGTTTTTT
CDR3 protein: CASSPRTSRTGELFF

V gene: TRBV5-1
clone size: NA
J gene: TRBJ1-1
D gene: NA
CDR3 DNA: TGCGCCAGCAGCTTGGGCGCGAACACTGAAGCTTTCTTT
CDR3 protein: CASSLGANTEAFF

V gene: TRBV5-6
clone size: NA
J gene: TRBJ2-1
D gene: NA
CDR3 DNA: TGTGCCAGCAGGAAGGTTGGGGGCTCTATGGACGAGCAGTTCTTC
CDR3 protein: CASRKVGGSMDEQFF

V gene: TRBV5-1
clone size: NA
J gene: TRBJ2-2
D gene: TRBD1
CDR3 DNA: TGCGCCAGCAGCAGCGGACAGGCGATCACCGGGGAGCTGTTTTTT
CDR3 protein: CASSSGQAITGELFF

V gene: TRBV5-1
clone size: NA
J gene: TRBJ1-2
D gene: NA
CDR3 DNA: TGCGCCAGCAGCAGGGAAACAGGACCCGCTAACTATGGCTACACCTTC
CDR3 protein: CASSRETGPANYGYTF

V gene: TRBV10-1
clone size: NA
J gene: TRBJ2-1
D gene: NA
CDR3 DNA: TGCGCCAGCAGTGAGGGGTGGAATGAGCAGTTCTTC
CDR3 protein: CASSEGWNEQFF

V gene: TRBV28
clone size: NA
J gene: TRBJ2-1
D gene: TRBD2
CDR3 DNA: TGTGCCAGCAGTTTATGGGGCCTAGCGGGGGGGCATAATGAGCAGTTCTTC
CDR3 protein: CASSLWGLAGGHNEQFF

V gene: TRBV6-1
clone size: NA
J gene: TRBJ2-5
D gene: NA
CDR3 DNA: TGTGCCAGCAGTGTGGTTCTTGCTCCTCAAGAGACCCAGTACTTC
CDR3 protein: CASSVVLAPQETQYF

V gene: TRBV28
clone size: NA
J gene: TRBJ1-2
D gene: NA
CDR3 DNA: TGTGCCAGCAGTCGGGCGGGAGACTATGGCTACACCTTC
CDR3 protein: CASSRAGDYGYTF

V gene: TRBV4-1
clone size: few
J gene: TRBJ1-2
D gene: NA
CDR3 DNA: TGCGCCAGCAGCCAAGCTGTTGGCGGGACCTTAGATGGCTACACCTTC
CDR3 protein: CASSQAVGGTLDGYTF

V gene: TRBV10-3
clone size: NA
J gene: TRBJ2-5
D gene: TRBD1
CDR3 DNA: TGTGCCATCAGTCCGGGACAGACCCAAGAGACCCAGTACTTC
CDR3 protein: CAISPGQTQETQYF

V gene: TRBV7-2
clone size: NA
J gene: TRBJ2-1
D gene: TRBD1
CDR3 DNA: TGTGCCAGCAGCTCGGGACAGCTATACAATGAGCAGTTCTTC
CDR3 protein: CASSSGQLYNEQFF

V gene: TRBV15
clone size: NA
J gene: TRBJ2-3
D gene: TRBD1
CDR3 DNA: TGTGCCACCAGCAGAAGATCCGGGACAGGCACAGATACGCAGTATTTT
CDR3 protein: CATSRRSGTGTDTQYF

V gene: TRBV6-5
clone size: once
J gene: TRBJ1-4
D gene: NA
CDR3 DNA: TGTGCCAGCAGTTACTCAGGGGCCCGGGGTGGGGAAAAACTGTTTTTT
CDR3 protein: CASSYSGARGGEKLFF

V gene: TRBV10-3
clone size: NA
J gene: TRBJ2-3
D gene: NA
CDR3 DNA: TGTGCCATCGCCTTTCGAAGGGATGAAGATACGCAGTATTTT
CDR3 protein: CAIAFRRDEDTQYF

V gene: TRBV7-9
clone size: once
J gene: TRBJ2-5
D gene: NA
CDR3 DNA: TGTGCCAGCACCCGATCGCAGGGGTTAGAGACCCAGTACTTC
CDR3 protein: CASTRSQGLETQYF

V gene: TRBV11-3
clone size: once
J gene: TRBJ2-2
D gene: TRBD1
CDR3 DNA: TGTGCCAGCAGCTCGGGACAGGGGGCGGCCGGGGAGCTGTTTTTT
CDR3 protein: CASSSGQGAAGELFF

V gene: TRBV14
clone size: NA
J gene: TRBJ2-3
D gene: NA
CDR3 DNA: TGTGCCAGCAGCCGGATTAGGGGGGTCAGCAGCTTTAGCACAGATACGCAGTATTTT
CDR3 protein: CASSRIRGVSSFSTDTQYF

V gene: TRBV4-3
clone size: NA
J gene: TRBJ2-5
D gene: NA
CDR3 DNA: TGCGCCAGCAGCCAATCTCCCTCGGGCAGTCAAGAGACCCAGTACTTC
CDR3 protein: CASSQSPSGSQETQYF

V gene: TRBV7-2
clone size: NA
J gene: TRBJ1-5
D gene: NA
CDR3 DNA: TGTGCCAGCAGCCTAGGGACACTAAATCAGCCCCAGCATTTT
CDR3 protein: CASSLGTLNQPQHF

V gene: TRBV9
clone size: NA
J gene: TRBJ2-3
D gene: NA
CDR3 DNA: TGTGCCAGCAGCGTAGTCGGGGATACGCAGTATTTT
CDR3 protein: CASSVVGDTQYF

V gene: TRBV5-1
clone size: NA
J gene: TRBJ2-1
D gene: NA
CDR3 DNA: TGCGCCAGCAGCTTGGACGCAACGGAGTTCTTC
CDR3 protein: CASSLDATEFF

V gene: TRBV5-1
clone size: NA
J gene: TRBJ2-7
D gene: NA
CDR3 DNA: TGCGCCAGCAGCTTTTCTCCAGGGGACTACGAGCAGTACTTC
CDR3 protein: CASSFSPGDYEQYF

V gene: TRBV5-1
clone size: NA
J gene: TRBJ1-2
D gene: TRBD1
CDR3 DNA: TGCGCCAGCAGCTTGGGACAGGGGGCAAATGGCTACACCTTC
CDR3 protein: CASSLGQGANGYTF